This TCR beta chain was recovered during a study of blood T cell repertoires in COVID-19. Study-wide context: Sources were T cells, B-cell-depleted T cells, or PBMCs; the material itself was cDNA or gDNA.

The length of the CDR3 is 14 residues. The V end lost 6 bases, the J end lost 7 bases, and 16 bases lay between the germline ends. CDR1 is LNHDA, CDR2 SQIVND, per germline (reference sequence). The protocol was immunoSEQ multiplex PCR, while the TCRdb copy is restricted to in-frame clones and leaves out a portion. The table lists around 80,000 clones, 70% to 80% of them singletons. The source is a man aged 45-60 years with active or convalescent COVID-19. The chain recombines TRBV19 with TRBJ1-5, with a weak D call TRBD1 (5 bases). Sequenced input: peripheral blood. The CDR3: CASRPDRGLQPQHF. As DNA, the CDR3 is TGTGCCAGTAGACCCGACCGGGGGTTGCAGCCCCAGCATTTT.